The 22 T cell receptor beta chains below were found in one sample sequenced in a study of T cell changes during pregnancy in multiple sclerosis. The table came from immunoSEQ multiplex PCR; TCRdb's copy has only in-frame clones and leaves some out. Of 40,000 to 45,000 clones in the sample, 70% to 90% were seen once. The sequencing here drew on CD4+ T cells from peripheral blood mononuclear cells, taken in the first trimester of pregnancy. The receptors were gathered from a female donor with multiple sclerosis, enrolled in a pregnancy study.

There are a few counts of this clone. This chain joins TRBV19 and TRBJ1-2, with D perhaps matching TRBD1 (5 bases). With 3 bases removed from V and 4 bases from J, the gap between germline ends came to 12 bases. The CDR3 has 14 residues. Germline CDR1 and CDR2: LNHDA and SQIVND (reference sequence). In nucleotides, the CDR3 is TGTGCCAGTAGTATTTCGGCAGGGCTCTATGGCTACACCTTC. Translation gives CASSISAGLYGYTF.

The chain links TRBV29-1 to TRBJ1-5; D gene uncertain. V was shortened by 3 bases and J by 3 bases, with 9 bases between the two germline ends. Germline V CDR1 and CDR2: SQVTM, ANQGSEA. The CDR3 totals 13 residues. This CDR3 reads CSVEEALNQPQHF. The CDR3 region has the DNA TGCAGCGTTGAGGAGGCCCTCAATCAGCCCCAGCATTTT.

V usage is TRBV5-1 and J usage is TRBJ2-2; possible D gene TRBD1, 5 bases. Looked up from germline, CDR1 is SGHRS and CDR2 is YFSETQ. Between the trimmed V and J ends, which lost 2 bases and 4 bases, there was a span of 9 bases. The CDR3 loop spans 14 amino acids. The CDR3: CASSFTRATGELFF. CDR3 nucleotide sequence: TGCGCCAGCAGCTTTACCAGGGCCACCGGGGAGCTGTTTTTT.

This clone was picked up one time. The rearrangement joins TRBV7-2 to TRBJ1-5; D perhaps matches TRBD1 (5 bases). From germline, CDR1 is SGHTA and CDR2 FQGNSA. The CDR3 contains 13 residues. V lost 6 bases, J lost 3 bases, and 9 bases lay in between. This chain's CDR3 is CASSDRVNQPQHF. The CDR3 DNA is TGTGCCAGCAGTGACAGAGTCAATCAGCCCCAGCATTTT.

This rearrangement joins TRBV2 to TRBJ1-3; 7 bases agree with TRBD1. The CDR3 has 14 residues. Germline V CDR1 and CDR2: SNHLY, FYNNEI. V was clipped by 6 bases and J by 0 bases; unmatched bases: 2. The chain's CDR3 is CASRQGISGNTIYF. As DNA, the CDR3 is TGTGCCAGCAGACAGGGGATCTCTGGAAACACCATATATTTT.

V is TRBV11-2 and J is TRBJ2-5; 8 nucleotides match TRBD2. This CDR3 spans 15 amino acids. V lost 5 bases and J lost 2; bases outside the gene matches: 7. Germline V gives CDR1 SGHAT, CDR2 FQNNGV. In nucleotides, the CDR3 is TGTGCCAGCAGCCCCGGGGGGGCGCCTCAAGAGACCCAGTACTTC. Its translation is CASSPGGAPQETQYF.

V usage is TRBV29-1 and J usage is TRBJ2-3; tentative D call: TRBD2 (5 bases). The CDR3 totals 13 residues. V shed 5 bases and J shed 0 bases, with 9 bases lying between them. Germline V gene data show CDR1 as SQVTM and CDR2 as ANQGSEA. The CDR3 loop is CSVLSGSTDTQYF. CDR3 nucleotide sequence: TGCAGCGTTCTCAGCGGAAGCACAGATACGCAGTATTTT.

The chain uses TRBV6-1 and TRBJ2-7; 7 nucleotides match TRBD1. Germline loops: CDR1 MNHNS, CDR2 SASEGT. The CDR3 runs to 14 residues. V lost 5 bases, J lost 1 base, and 5 bases stayed unmatched. CDR3 protein: CASSLNRGSYEQYF. Written as DNA, the CDR3 is TGTGCCAGCAGTCTGAACAGGGGTTCCTACGAGCAGTACTTC.

The J gene is TRBJ2-1, the V gene TRBV7-9; 10 nucleotides match TRBD2. The CDR3 is 15 amino acids. Germline V gene lookup returns CDR1 SEHNR and CDR2 FQNEAQ (reference sequence). J was trimmed by 5 bases and V by 5 bases; bases with no gene match: 6. The CDR3 spells CASSRGGLANNEQFF. The DNA for the CDR3 is TGTGCCAGCAGCCGGGGGGGACTAGCGAACAATGAGCAGTTCTTC.

The J gene is TRBJ1-6, the V gene TRBV9, with D perhaps matching TRBD1 (5 bases). V dropped 4 bases and J dropped 7 bases, with 18 bases sitting between them. This CDR3 spans 16 amino acids. Germline-derived CDR1 and CDR2 are SGDLS and YYNGEE. CDR3 sequence reads: CASSTGGENKNSPLHF. The CDR3 DNA follows: TGTGCCAGCAGCACCGGAGGGGAGAATAAGAATTCACCCCTCCACTTT.

The chain has TRBV18 and TRBJ2-7; no clear D gene. The ends were cut back, 3 bases at V and 4 bases at J, with 7 bases in the middle. Germline V gene sequence: CDR1 KGHSH, CDR2 LQKENI. The length of the CDR3 is 12 residues. Written as DNA, the CDR3 is TGTGCCAGCTCACCGGCCCGTTACGAGCAGTACTTC. It encodes CASSPARYEQYF.

V usage is TRBV6-1 and J usage is TRBJ2-6; 10 nucleotides line up with TRBD1. The germline gives CDR1 MNHNS, CDR2 SASEGT. This CDR3 comprises 15 residues. The ends lost 5 bases at V and 12 bases at J; junction bases unmatched: 10. In DNA form, the CDR3 reads TGTGCCAGCAGTCGACAGGGGGCAACCTCGGGCGTCCTGACTTTC. Translation: CASSRQGATSGVLTF.

The V gene is TRBV10-3, the J gene TRBJ2-7, with TRBD1 matching over 10 bases. The CDR3 loop spans 13 amino acids. V trimming: 6 bases; J trimming: 4 bases; junction bases outside the gene matches: 3. CDR1 is ENHRY, CDR2 SYGVKD, per germline. The CDR3 loop is CAIRGTGEYEQYF. CDR3 in DNA: TGTGCCATCAGGGGGACAGGGGAGTACGAGCAGTACTTC.

The J gene is TRBJ2-7, the V gene TRBV5-4, with 7 bases aligning to TRBD2. V lost 0 bases, J lost 3 bases, and 6 bases stayed unmatched. The germline gives CDR1 SGHNT, CDR2 YYREEE (reference sequence). The CDR3 is 15 residues long. DNA of the CDR3: TGTGCCAGCAGCTTGGGGGGGGAGGGAGACTACGAGCAGTACTTC. It encodes CASSLGGEGDYEQYF.

This clone was recorded a few times. The V gene is TRBV18, the J gene TRBJ2-5, with D possibly matching TRBD2 (5 bases). Germline loops: CDR1 KGHSH, CDR2 LQKENI. The CDR3 extends over 13 amino acids. Trimming left V 4 bases short and J 3 bases short, with 9 bases between. Here the CDR3 DNA reads TGTGCCAGCTCACACTCGCGGGAAGAGACCCAGTACTTC. It is translated as CASSHSREETQYF.

In its sample, this clone was seen once. J is TRBJ1-4 and V is TRBV6-5, with 8 bases that match TRBD1. With V trimmed by 4 bases and J by 8 bases, 12 bases remained unmatched. From germline, CDR1 is MNHEY and CDR2 SVGAGI. The CDR3 is 16 residues long. DNA of the CDR3: TGTGCCAGCAGTTCGGCAGGGGGCGCGAGTCAAGAAAAACTGTTTTTT. It encodes CASSSAGGASQEKLFF.

This clone has just a few counts. For the CDR3, the DNA is TGTGCCAGCAGCTTTCTGTACTGGGCCACTGAAGCTTTCTTT. Protein sequence: CASSFLYWATEAFF. The chain is built from TRBV5-8 and TRBJ1-1; D gene ambiguous. V lost 2 bases and J 4 bases, leaving 12 bases between the germline ends. The germline CDR1 and CDR2 sequences are SGHTS and YDEGEE. The CDR3 totals 14 residues.

The chain uses TRBV27 and TRBJ1-1; possible D gene TRBD1, 6 bases. Looked up from germline, CDR1 is MNHEY and CDR2 is SMNVEV (reference sequence). V lost 5 bases and J 0 bases, leaving 10 bases between the germline ends. This CDR3 is built from 14 residues. CDR3 DNA: TGTGCCAGCAGTAAGGGGGGGATGAACACTGAAGCTTTCTTT. It codes for CASSKGGMNTEAFF.

J is TRBJ2-3 and V is TRBV7-8, with D tentatively TRBD2 (6 bases). There are 16 residues in the CDR3. The germline gives CDR1 SGHVS, CDR2 FQNEAQ. Trimming took off 0 bases at V and 3 bases at J, with 13 bases between the two ends. The CDR3 nucleotides are TGTGCCAGCAGCTTAGCGCTAAGGGCGGGAACAGATACGCAGTATTTT. Protein product: CASSLALRAGTDTQYF. The full variable domain, in which reference TRBV7-8 and TRBJ2-3 provide the parts outside the CDR3, is GAGVSQSPRYKVAKRGQDVALRCDPISGHVSLFWYQQALGQGPEFLTYFQNEAQLDKSGLPSDRFFAERPEGSVSTLKIQRTQQEDSAVYLCASSLALRAGTDTQYFGPGTRLTVL.

The chain has TRBV18 and TRBJ2-3, with 9 bases aligning to TRBD2. J was trimmed by 3 bases and V by 0 bases; bases with no gene match: 7. The CDR3 extends over 17 amino acids. Germline V lookup: CDR1 KGHSH, CDR2 LQKENI. CDR3 sequence reads: CASSPPGLAGSTDTQYF. The CDR3 nucleotides are TGTGCCAGCTCACCACCGGGGCTAGCGGGGTCGACAGATACGCAGTATTTT.

The chain uses TRBV11-1 and TRBJ2-7, with unresolved D. The CDR3 runs to 18 residues. Germline V gene lookup returns CDR1 SGHAT and CDR2 FQDESV (reference sequence). The ends were cut back, 1 base at V and 5 bases at J, with 24 bases in the middle. CDR3 sequence reads: CASSLVSPGRSGRNEQYF. CDR3 nucleotides: TGTGCCAGCAGCTTAGTATCCCCCGGCCGGTCCGGCAGGAACGAGCAGTACTTC. Using reference TRBV11-1 and TRBJ2-7 for the parts outside the CDR3, the full variable domain is EAEVAQSPRYKITEKSQAVAFWCDPISGHATLYWYRQILGQGPELLVQFQDESVVDDSQLPKDRFSAERLKGVDSTLKIQPAELGDSAMYLCASSLVSPGRSGRNEQYFGPGTRLTVT.

The rearrangement joins TRBV5-6 to TRBJ2-7, with 8 bases identical to TRBD2. The CDR3 runs 14 residues. Losses at the gene ends were 2 bases for V and 3 bases for J; bases not matched to a gene: 4. In germline, CDR1 is SGHDT, CDR2 YYEEEE. The CDR3 region is CASSLAGDNYEQYF. In DNA form, the CDR3 reads TGTGCCAGCAGCTTAGCGGGGGACAACTACGAGCAGTACTTC.